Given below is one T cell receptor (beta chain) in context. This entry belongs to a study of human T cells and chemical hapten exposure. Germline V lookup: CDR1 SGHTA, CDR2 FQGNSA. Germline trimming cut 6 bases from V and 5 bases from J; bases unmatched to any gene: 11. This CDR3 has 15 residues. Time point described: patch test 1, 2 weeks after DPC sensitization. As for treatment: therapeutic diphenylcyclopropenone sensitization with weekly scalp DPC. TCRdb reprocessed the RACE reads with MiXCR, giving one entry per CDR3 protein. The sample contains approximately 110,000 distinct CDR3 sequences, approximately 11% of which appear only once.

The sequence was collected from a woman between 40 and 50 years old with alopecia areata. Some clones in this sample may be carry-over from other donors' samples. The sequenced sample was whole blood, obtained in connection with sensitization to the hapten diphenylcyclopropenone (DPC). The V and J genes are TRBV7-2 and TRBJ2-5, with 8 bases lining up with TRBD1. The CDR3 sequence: CASRSDGQGTETQYF. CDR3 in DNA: TGTGCCAGCAGGAGTGACGGACAGGGTACGGAGACCCAGTACTTC.